The TCR beta chain described here comes from a study of blood T cell repertoires in COVID-19. Study processing details: The assay estimated nucleated cells by amplifying reference gene primers. The data were produced by immunoSEQ multiplex PCR, yet TCRdb's version contains in-frame clones alone and is incomplete. Clonal size and the V and J genes are those of that table, whereas D and trimming came from the DNA. Of about 300,000 clones detected, approximately 89% appear once; the ten largest clones hold less than 3.5%. Per the germline V gene, CDR1 is SGDLS and CDR2 is YYNGEE. CDR3 length: 15 amino acids. J gave up 4 bases and V 0 bases, and 4 bases lay outside the gene matches. Participant-reported clinical history was the basis for cohort assignment.

The chain employs TRBV9 and TRBJ1-5, with 7 bases lining up with TRBD1. The specimen sequenced was PBMCs or T cells enriched from blood (not recorded which). This receptor was taken from a woman in her fifties or sixties who had been exposed to COVID-19. The CDR3 loop is CASSVGWDRNQPQHF. For the CDR3, the DNA is TGTGCCAGCAGCGTAGGTTGGGACAGAAATCAGCCCCAGCATTTT.